These T cell receptor beta chains were read from a single sample in a study of spatial heterogeneity in lung cancer. TCRdb re-called the 5' RACE reads through MiXCR, storing one row per CDR3 protein. The sample includes roughly 120,000 distinct CDR3 sequences, approximately 12% of them seen just once. This sample comprised PBMCs, obtained at follow-up. These receptors were collected from a male donor with early-stage non-small cell lung cancer. Each CDR3 is given with its conserved first and last residue. Rows give clone size only sometimes, using once, few, many, or a class for an expanded clone.

>TRBV12-3/TRBV12-4|NA|TRBJ2-3
CASSPYSDHTDTQYF
>TRBV12-3/TRBV12-4|NA|TRBJ2-1
CASSIPSGGGGNEQFF
>TRBV6-2/TRBV6-3|many|TRBJ2-1
CASSLQITGGLQFF
>TRBV5-1|many|TRBJ2-5
CASSFTNAQETQYF
>TRBV11-1|few|TRBJ2-3
CASSFGGPPGHF
>TRBV12-3/TRBV12-4|NA|TRBJ1-5
CASHIGDSPNQPQHF
>TRBV11-1|NA|TRBJ1-6
CASSSGVLSYNSPLHF
>TRBV6-5|few|TRBJ2-3
CASQQVLRDTQYF
>TRBV11-2|NA|TRBJ2-7
CASSSTARTYEQYF
>TRBV28|NA|TRBJ1-2
CASSLLQGNYGYTF
>TRBV20-1|many|TRBJ2-7
CSARPTSGGAYEQYF
>TRBV25-1|many|TRBJ1-2
CASSTPGTGGYGYTF
>TRBV11-2|many|TRBJ2-7
CASSFRQRSGEQYF
>TRBV5-1|NA|TRBJ1-2
CASSLALGIGGYTF
>TRBV9|NA|TRBJ1-1
CASSGRQGQAFF
>TRBV15|NA|TRBJ1-1
CATSTSRNRRAFF
>TRBV29-1|NA|TRBJ1-5
CSARRGEDQPQHF
>TRBV4-1|NA|TRBJ2-1
CASSQDAGGPGEQFF
>TRBV7-2|NA|TRBJ1-4
CASSSWGDEKLFF
>TRBV20-1|few|TRBJ1-6
CSAPDRTNSPLHF
>TRBV27|many|TRBJ2-1
CASTVLGPYNEQFF
>TRBV28|NA|TRBJ2-1
CASSLRTQGGKFF
>TRBV3-1|NA|TRBJ1-5
CASSQEAGQNQPQHF
>TRBV11-2|few|TRBJ1-5
CASSPGQSPNWDQPQHF
>TRBV28|few|TRBJ2-5
CASDLTGTPQETQYF
>TRBV5-5|NA|TRBJ2-1
CASSLDRGGFNEQFF